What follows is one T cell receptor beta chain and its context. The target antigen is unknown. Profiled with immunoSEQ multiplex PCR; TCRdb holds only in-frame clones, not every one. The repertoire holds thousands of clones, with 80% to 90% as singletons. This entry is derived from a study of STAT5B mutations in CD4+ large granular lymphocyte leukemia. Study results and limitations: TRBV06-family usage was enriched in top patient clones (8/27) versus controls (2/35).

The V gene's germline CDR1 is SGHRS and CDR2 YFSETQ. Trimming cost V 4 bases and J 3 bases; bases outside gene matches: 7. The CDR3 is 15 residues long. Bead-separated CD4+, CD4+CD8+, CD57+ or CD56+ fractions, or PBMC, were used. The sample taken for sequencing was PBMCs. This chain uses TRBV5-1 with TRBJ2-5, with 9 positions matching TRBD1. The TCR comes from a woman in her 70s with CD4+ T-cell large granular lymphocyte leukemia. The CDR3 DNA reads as TGCGCCAGCAGCAGAACAGGGGGCCCCGAAGAGACCCAGTACTTC. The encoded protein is CASSRTGGPEETQYF. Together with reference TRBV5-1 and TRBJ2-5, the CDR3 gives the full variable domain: KAGVTQTPRYLIKTRGQQVTLSCSPISGHRSVSWYQQTPGQGLQFLFEYFSETQRNKGNFPGRFSGRQFSNSRSEMNVSTLELGDSALYLCASSRTGGPEETQYFGPGTRLLVL.